What follows are 23 T cell receptor beta chains derived from one specimen sequenced in a study of blood T cell repertoires in COVID-19. Only in-frame clones appear in the TCRdb table, and some are missing; sequencing was by immunoSEQ multiplex PCR. The sample consists of around 25,000 clones, approximately 87% of them appearing once. Source material: peripheral blood. The source of these receptors is a human donor with active COVID-19. The donor label of this sample is uncertain.

This chain uses TRBV15 with TRBJ2-3; 7 nucleotides line up with TRBD1. CDR3 length: 18 amino acids. Germline V lookup: CDR1 LNHNV, CDR2 YYDKDF (reference sequence). The V gene end was trimmed by 2 bases and the J gene end by 0 bases; junction bases not matched to a gene: 11. The CDR3 protein is CATSRFITGAVSTDTQYF. In DNA form, the CDR3 reads TGTGCCACCAGCAGATTTATAACAGGGGCGGTTAGCACAGATACGCAGTATTTT.

J is TRBJ1-2 and V is TRBV5-1; D is undetermined. V lost 4 bases, J lost 2 bases, and 12 bases lay in between. The CDR3 contains 14 residues. Germline values: CDR1 SGHRS, CDR2 YFSETQ. The CDR3 sequence: CASSPASQNYGYTF. The CDR3 bases are TGCGCCAGCAGCCCCGCCTCACAGAACTATGGCTACACCTTC.

This clone was seen just once. This rearrangement joins TRBV9 to TRBJ1-2; D not resolved. The CDR3 has 12 residues. Trimming pared 3 bases from V and 5 bases from J, leaving 8 bases between. Germline CDR1 and CDR2: SGDLS and YYNGEE. The DNA for the CDR3 is TGTGCCAGCAGCGATGAGGGTTATGGCTACACCTTC. This gives the protein CASSDEGYGYTF.

This clone was seen a single time. The chain couples TRBV10-2 to TRBJ2-3; no definite D call. CDR3 length equals 14 residues. Trimming left V 6 bases short and J 1 base short, with 11 bases between. Germline CDR1 reads WSHSY; CDR2 reads SAAADI. The CDR3 DNA reads as TGCGCCAGCAGAGAGATAGAGGGCACAGATACGCAGTATTTT. This encodes CASREIEGTDTQYF.

In DNA form, the CDR3 reads TGTGCCAGCAGCCAAGGACTAGGGGACTACGAGCAGTACTTC. This sequence encodes CASSQGLGDYEQYF. The genes are TRBV4-2 and TRBJ2-7; D may be TRBD2 (6 bases). This CDR3 has 14 amino acids. Per the germline V gene, CDR1 is LGHNA and CDR2 is YNFKEQ. Trimming stripped 1 base from V and 3 bases from J, with 10 bases between.

The gene calls are TRBV4-2 and TRBJ1-2; D gene uncertain. This CDR3 is 14 amino acids long. Germline loops: CDR1 LGHNA, CDR2 YNFKEQ. The V end was cut by 8 bases, the J end by 2 bases, with 15 bases between. The CDR3 region has the DNA TGTGCCAGCGCTCAAGGGCCGGGAAACTATGGCTACACCTTC. This codes for CASAQGPGNYGYTF.

The rearrangement uses TRBV10-2 and TRBJ2-5, with 8 positions matching TRBD2. The CDR3 consists of 17 residues. Germline lookup yields CDR1 WSHSY and CDR2 SAAADI. J gave up 4 bases and V 6 bases, and 16 bases lay outside the gene matches. CDR3 in amino acids: CASRTGGAGVDGETQYF. Written as DNA, the CDR3 is TGCGCCAGCAGGACCGGCGGAGCGGGGGTCGATGGAGAGACCCAGTACTTC.

This chain joins TRBV7-2 and TRBJ1-5; tentative D call: TRBD1 (6 bases). CDR1 and CDR2 from the germline V gene are SGHTA and FQGNSA. V gave up 5 bases and J gave up 3 bases, with 17 bases separating them. This CDR3 is built from 16 residues. The CDR3 DNA reads as TGTGCCAGCAGCCTCCAAGTTACAGGGCTCAATCAGCCCCAGCATTTT. This sequence encodes CASSLQVTGLNQPQHF.

V usage is TRBV7-2 and J usage is TRBJ2-3, with 10 positions matching TRBD2. Per the germline V gene, CDR1 is SGHTA and CDR2 is FQGNSA. The CDR3 is made up of 14 amino acids. V trimming: 1 base; J trimming: 5 bases; junction bases outside the gene matches: 0. CDR3 DNA: TGTGCCAGCAGCTTAGGACTAGCGGGAGATACGCAGTATTTT. Translation: CASSLGLAGDTQYF.

The chain is built from TRBV6-4 and TRBJ2-1; TRBD2 aligns across 12 bases. V shed 4 bases and J 13 bases; nucleotides not matched to a gene: 5. CDR3 length: 13 amino acids. The germline CDR1 and CDR2 sequences are MRHNA and SNTAGT. CDR3 bases: TGTGCCAGCAGTGCCCTAGCGGGAGGGCACCAGTTCTTC. This gives the protein CASSALAGGHQFF.

DNA of the CDR3: TGTGCCAGCAGTTCTACAGGAGCTAATAGCAATCAGCCCCAGCATTTT. Residues: CASSSTGANSNQPQHF. The V call is TRBV27, the J call TRBJ1-5, with D perhaps TRBD1 (5 bases). V lost 4 bases, J lost 0 bases, and 13 bases lay in between. Germline-derived CDR1 and CDR2 are MNHEY and SMNVEV (reference sequence). This CDR3 comprises 16 residues.

The V and J genes are TRBV4-3 and TRBJ2-7; TRBD2 matches at 9 bases. J lost 0 bases, V lost 4 bases, and 7 bases had no gene match. The CDR3 sequence is 16 residues long. Germline CDR1 LGHNA, CDR2 YSLEER. CDR3 DNA sequence: TGCGCCAGCAGCCGATTTAGCGGGGGAAGCTCCTACGAGCAGTACTTC. Its translation is CASSRFSGGSSYEQYF.

The chain joins TRBV5-1 to TRBJ1-2; a weak D match, TRBD1 (6 bases). There are 16 residues in the CDR3. Germline V gene data show CDR1 as SGHRS and CDR2 as YFSETQ. Trimming took off 4 bases at V and 1 base at J, with 17 bases between the two ends. The CDR3: CASSHRYRVRNYGYTF. In DNA, the CDR3 is TGCGCCAGCAGCCACCGCTACAGGGTACGTAACTATGGCTACACCTTC.

The chain has TRBV6-5 and TRBJ2-1; 10 bases agree with TRBD2. The CDR3 is 16 residues long. Unmatched junction bases numbered 5, after V lost 0 bases and J lost 6 bases. CDR1 and CDR2 from the germline V gene are MNHEY and SVGAGI. The CDR3 DNA reads as TGTGCCAGCAGTTACTCGATGGCTAGCGGGAGCAATGAGCAGTTCTTC. Its protein product is CASSYSMASGSNEQFF.

The V and J genes are TRBV19 and TRBJ1-2; weak D call: TRBD1 (5 bases). CDR1 and CDR2 (germline): LNHDA, SQIVND (reference sequence). V gave up 7 bases and J gave up 3 bases, with 18 bases separating them. CDR3 length equals 15 residues. CDR3 bases: TGTGCCAGTAATCGCCGGGGGGGGATGGACTATGGCTACACCTTC. The encoded protein is CASNRRGGMDYGYTF.

V usage is TRBV4-1 and J usage is TRBJ1-1; a possible D gene is TRBD1 (5 bases). CDR3 length equals 13 residues. V was pared by 1 base and J by 10 bases, with 13 bases between. The germline V gene has CDR1 MGHRA and CDR2 YSYEKL. The CDR3: CASSQGGEGGAFF. DNA of the CDR3: TGCGCCAGCAGCCAAGGGGGGGAGGGTGGAGCTTTCTTT.

V gene TRBV11-2 combines with J gene TRBJ2-1, with a possible D match to TRBD2 (6 bases). With 5 bases removed from V and 2 bases from J, the gap between germline ends came to 16 bases. CDR1 is SGHAT and CDR2 is FQNNGV in the germline V gene. The CDR3 length is 16 residues. The CDR3 loop is CASSPLLAGPYNEQFF. The CDR3 region has the DNA TGTGCCAGCAGCCCCCTCCTGGCGGGGCCCTACAATGAGCAGTTCTTC.

The chain employs TRBV27 and TRBJ2-7, with TRBD2 matching 7 bases. The trim removed 2 bases at V and 2 bases at J, leaving 6 bases unmatched. The CDR3 length is 15 residues. In germline, CDR1 is MNHEY, CDR2 SMNVEV (reference sequence). Here the CDR3 reads CASSLQRGSTYEQYF. DNA for the CDR3: TGTGCCAGCAGTTTACAGCGGGGCTCTACCTACGAGCAGTACTTC.

V is TRBV10-3 and J is TRBJ2-7; the match to TRBD1 covers 7 bases. The CDR3 has 14 residues. J was trimmed by 7 bases and V by 6 bases; bases with no gene match: 12. Germline CDR1 ENHRY, CDR2 SYGVKD. CDR3 in amino acids: CAISDADRAGEQYF. DNA of the CDR3: TGTGCCATCAGCGACGCTGACAGGGCTGGGGAGCAGTACTTC.

The V gene is TRBV27, the J gene TRBJ1-2, with TRBD1 as a possible D gene (6 bases). From germline, CDR1 is MNHEY and CDR2 SMNVEV (reference sequence). V dropped 5 bases and J dropped 4 bases, with 11 bases sitting between them. The CDR3 has 13 residues. CDR3 nucleotide sequence: TGTGCCAGCAGTGCGGACAGTGGCTATGGCTACACCTTC. Protein product: CASSADSGYGYTF.

The CDR3 nucleotides read TGCGCCAGCAGCCTCCGACAGGAGCCCGCGACCCAGTACTTC. It encodes CASSLRQEPATQYF. The J gene is TRBJ2-5, the V gene TRBV4-1; maybe TRBD1 (6 bases). CDR1 MGHRA and CDR2 YSYEKL come from the germline V gene. The V end lost 4 bases, the J end lost 7 bases, and 16 bases lay between the germline ends. The CDR3 is 14 residues long.

This chain connects TRBV5-1 to TRBJ2-7; the match to TRBD2 covers 16 bases. The ends lost 4 bases at V and 5 bases at J; junction bases unmatched: 6. CDR1 and CDR2 (germline): SGHRS, YFSETQ. The CDR3 extends over 16 amino acids. The CDR3 region is CASSIGTSGGADEQYF. The CDR3 bases are TGCGCCAGCAGCATCGGGACTAGCGGGGGGGCCGACGAGCAGTACTTC.

The chain recombines TRBV10-1 with TRBJ2-7; D unclear. V was trimmed by 2 bases and J by 6 bases, leaving 14 bases between them. From germline, CDR1 is WNHNN and CDR2 SYGVQD (reference sequence). CDR3 length: 14 amino acids. In DNA, the CDR3 is TGCGCCAGCAGTGAGGGGCAAAGGTACTGCGAGCAGTACTTC. Translating gives CASSEGQRYCEQYF.